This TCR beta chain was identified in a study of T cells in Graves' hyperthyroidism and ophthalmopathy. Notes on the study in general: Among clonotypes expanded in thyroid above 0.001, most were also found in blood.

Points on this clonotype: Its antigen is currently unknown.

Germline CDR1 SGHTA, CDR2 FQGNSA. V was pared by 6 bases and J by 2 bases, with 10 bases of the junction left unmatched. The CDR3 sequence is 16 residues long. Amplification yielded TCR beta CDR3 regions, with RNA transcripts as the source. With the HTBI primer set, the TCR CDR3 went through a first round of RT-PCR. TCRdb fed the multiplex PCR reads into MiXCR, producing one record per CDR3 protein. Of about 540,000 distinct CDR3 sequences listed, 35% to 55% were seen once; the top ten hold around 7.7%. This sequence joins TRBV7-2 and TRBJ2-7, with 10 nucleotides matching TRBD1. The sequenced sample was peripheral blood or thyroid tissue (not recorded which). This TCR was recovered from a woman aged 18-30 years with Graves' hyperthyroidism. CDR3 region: CASSSPGTGETYEQYF. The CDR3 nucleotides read TGTGCCAGCAGTTCGCCCGGGACAGGGGAAACCTACGAGCAGTACTTC.